This is a list of T cell receptor beta chains from one sample in a study of blood T cell repertoires in COVID-19. The data were produced by immunoSEQ multiplex PCR, yet TCRdb's version contains in-frame clones alone and is incomplete. The repertoire holds around 310,000 clones, with about 90% as singletons. Specimen: PBMCs or T cells enriched from blood (not recorded which). The receptors originated from a woman in her twenties or thirties who had recovered from COVID-19. The CDR3 runs from the conserved cysteine through the conserved F or W. A D gene is named only where the DNA matches it firmly.

d_call j_call v_call cdr3_aa
. TRBJ1-2 TRBV3-1/TRBV3-2 CASSLGSDYGYTF
TRBD1 TRBJ1-1 TRBV7-2 CASSAGQQNTEAFF
. TRBJ1-6 TRBV21-1 CASSPGTARENSPLHF
. TRBJ2-2 TRBV29-1 CSARQRNTGELFF
TRBD1 TRBJ1-5 TRBV10-3 CATATGADQPQHF
. TRBJ1-1 TRBV2 CASSEQGMNTEAFF
TRBD2 TRBJ2-1 TRBV10-2 CASFSGTALAEQFF
. TRBJ2-1 TRBV28 CASSLRGTLLRNEQFF
. TRBJ1-5 TRBV18 CASSPIMTDYSNQPQHF
TRBD2 TRBJ2-2 TRBV4-2 CASSQDVAVAGVIGELFF
. TRBJ1-2 TRBV27 CASSLSQGNGYTF
TRBD2 TRBJ2-1 TRBV7-7 CASSLTREGYNEQFF
TRBD1 TRBJ1-1 TRBV19 CASSLSAGGWTEAFF
. TRBJ1-1 TRBV9 CASSVSQGTEAFF
TRBD2 TRBJ2-7 TRBV7-8 CASSPRVAGGGEQYF
. TRBJ1-2 TRBV2 CASSGGLPELEGYTF
TRBD2 TRBJ2-7 TRBV5-1 CASSYSGGDSYEQYF
TRBD1 TRBJ1-6 TRBV4-1 CASSRSPGGAYNSPLHF
. TRBJ2-7 TRBV5-1 CASSLAGRVGEQYF
TRBD2 TRBJ2-7 TRBV13 CASSPGTSGGREQYF
TRBD1 TRBJ2-7 TRBV12-3/TRBV12-4 CASNGQGTYEQYF
. TRBJ1-6 TRBV11-2 CASSLSSYNSPLHF
. TRBJ2-3 TRBV19 CASSPGILTDTQYF
. TRBJ1-1 TRBV5-1 CASSPKEVPSANTEAFF
TRBD2 TRBJ2-7 TRBV7-2 CASSLLLAGEGEQYF
. TRBJ2-1 TRBV5-4 CASSLGSGADNEQFF
. TRBJ1-4 TRBV7-6 CASSLSVAWGSDEKLFF
. TRBJ1-2 TRBV12-3/TRBV12-4 CASSLEHLTLTFF
TRBD1 TRBJ2-5 TRBV28 CASILHRGPGETQYF
. TRBJ2-3 TRBV12-5 CASGFMGGDTQYF
TRBD2 TRBJ2-1 TRBV2 CASEPLTGTSGKNEQFF
TRBD1 TRBJ2-3 TRBV27 CASKGTASTDTQYF
. TRBJ1-1 TRBV27 CASSFRTAPEAFF
. TRBJ2-1 TRBV5-1 CASSFGPVAAYNEQFF
. TRBJ1-4 TRBV30 CAWSVSRGNEKLFF
TRBD1 TRBJ1-2 TRBV27 CASSLSDRGRNGYTF
. TRBJ2-7 TRBV19 CASSPTGSYEQYF
. TRBJ2-1 TRBV4-2 CASSLNPRTGNNEQFF
TRBD1 TRBJ1-2 TRBV20-1 CSASKGADYGYTF
TRBD1 TRBJ1-5 TRBV10-3 CAIAPDREGNQPQHF